This T cell receptor beta chain was sequenced for a study of T cell changes during pregnancy in multiple sclerosis. Measured with immunoSEQ multiplex PCR; TCRdb has only the in-frame clones, and not every one. Among 20,000 to 25,000 clones listed, just under 85% were seen once. CDR1 is SQVTM and CDR2 is ANQGSEA in the germline V gene. The CDR3 covers 14 residues. V was pared by 6 bases and J by 3 bases, with 2 bases of the junction left unmatched. The genes are TRBV29-1 and TRBJ2-1; 13 bases are shared with TRBD2. The source material was CD8+ T cells from peripheral blood mononuclear cells, sampled in the first trimester of pregnancy. The sequence was obtained from a female donor in good health, enrolled as a control in a pregnancy study. CDR3 DNA: TGCAGCGTGGGACTAGCGGGGTACTACAATGAGCAGTTCTTC. It encodes CSVGLAGYYNEQFF.